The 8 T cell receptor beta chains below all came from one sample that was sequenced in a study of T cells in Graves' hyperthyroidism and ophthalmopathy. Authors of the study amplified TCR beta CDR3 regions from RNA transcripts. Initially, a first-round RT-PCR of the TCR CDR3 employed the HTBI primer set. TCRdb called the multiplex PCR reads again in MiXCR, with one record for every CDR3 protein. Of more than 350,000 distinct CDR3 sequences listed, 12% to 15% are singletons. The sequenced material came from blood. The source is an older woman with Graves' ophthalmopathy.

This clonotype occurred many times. CDR3 sequence: CASSPRQISSYNEQFF. The CDR3 DNA sequence: TGTGCCAGCAGTCCTCGACAGATCAGCTCCTACAATGAGCAGTTCTTC. V usage is TRBV6-1 and J usage is TRBJ2-1; perhaps TRBD1 as D (5 bases). The CDR3 totals 16 residues. V was shortened by 5 bases and J by 0 bases, with 14 bases between the two germline ends. CDR1 and CDR2 from the germline V gene are MNHNS and SASEGT.

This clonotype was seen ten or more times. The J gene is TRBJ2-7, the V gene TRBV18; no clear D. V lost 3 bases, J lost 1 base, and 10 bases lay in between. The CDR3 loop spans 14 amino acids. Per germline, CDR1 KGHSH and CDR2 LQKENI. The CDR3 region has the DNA TGTGCCAGCTCACCTATAGCTTCTTCCTACGAGCAGTACTTC. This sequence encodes CASSPIASSYEQYF.

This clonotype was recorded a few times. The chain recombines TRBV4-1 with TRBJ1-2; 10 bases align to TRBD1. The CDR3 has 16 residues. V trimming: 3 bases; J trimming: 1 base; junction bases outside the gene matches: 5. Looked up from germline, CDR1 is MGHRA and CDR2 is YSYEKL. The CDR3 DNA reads TGCGCCAGCAGCCAGGGACAGGGGCGACTTAACTATGGCTACACCTTC. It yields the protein CASSQGQGRLNYGYTF.

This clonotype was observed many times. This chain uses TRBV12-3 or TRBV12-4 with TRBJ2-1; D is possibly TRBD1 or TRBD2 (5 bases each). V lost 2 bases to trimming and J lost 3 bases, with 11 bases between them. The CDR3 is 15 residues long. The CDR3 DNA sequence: TGTGCCAGCAGTTTACCCAGGGCGGGCTACAATGAGCAGTTCTTC. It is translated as CASSLPRAGYNEQFF.

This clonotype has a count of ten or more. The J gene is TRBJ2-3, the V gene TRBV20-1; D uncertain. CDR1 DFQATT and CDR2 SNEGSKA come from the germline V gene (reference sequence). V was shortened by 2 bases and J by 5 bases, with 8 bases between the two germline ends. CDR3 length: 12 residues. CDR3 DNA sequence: TGCAGTGCTAGATCCTCCGGAGATACGCAGTATTTT. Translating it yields CSARSSGDTQYF.

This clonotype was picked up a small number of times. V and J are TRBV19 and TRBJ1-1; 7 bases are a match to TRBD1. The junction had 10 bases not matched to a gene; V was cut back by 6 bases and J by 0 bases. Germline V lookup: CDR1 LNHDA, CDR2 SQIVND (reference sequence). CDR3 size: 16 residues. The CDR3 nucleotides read TGTGCCAGTAGCACCAAGGGGGCCTTCATGAACACTGAAGCTTTCTTT. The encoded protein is CASSTKGAFMNTEAFF.

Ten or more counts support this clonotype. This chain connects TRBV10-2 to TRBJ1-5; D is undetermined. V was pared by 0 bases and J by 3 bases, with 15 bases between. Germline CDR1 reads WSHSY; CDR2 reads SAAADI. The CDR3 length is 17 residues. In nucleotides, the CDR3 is TGCGCCAGCAGTGAGTCGTTGGGGTCTGGTCCCAATCAGCCCCAGCATTTT. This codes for CASSESLGSGPNQPQHF.

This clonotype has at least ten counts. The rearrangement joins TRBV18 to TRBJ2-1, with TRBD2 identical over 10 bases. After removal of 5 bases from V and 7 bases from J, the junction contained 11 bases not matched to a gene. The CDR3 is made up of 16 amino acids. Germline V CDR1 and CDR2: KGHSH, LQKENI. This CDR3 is CASSETSGTARNEQFF. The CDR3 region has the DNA TGTGCCAGCTCAGAAACTAGCGGGACCGCGAGGAATGAGCAGTTCTTC.